Reported below is one TCR beta chain. As processed by the authors: Nucleated cell counts were estimated from reference gene primer amplification. Assay: immunoSEQ multiplex PCR; the TCRdb copy retains only in-frame clones and omits some. That table is the source of V, J and clone size, and D and trimming were worked out from the DNA. The top ten clones hold roughly 4% of a sample with around 150,000 clones, approximately 88% of them seen once. The data belong to a study of blood T cell repertoires in COVID-19. Study-level information: The United States, Italy and Spain were the sources of the acute and convalescent COVID-19 samples. T cells, B-cell-depleted T cells, or PBMCs supplied cDNA or gDNA.

This sequence was found in a woman aged 55 to 70 who had recovered from COVID-19. Sequencing was done on a sample of peripheral blood.

The CDR3 nucleotides are TGTGCCACCAGTGTACGGGGTTCGGCGGACGGCTACACCTTC. It codes for CATSVRGSADGYTF. The rearrangement uses TRBV24-1 and TRBJ1-2; no firm D call. Germline V lookup: CDR1 KGHDR, CDR2 SFDVKD. The CDR3 is made up of 14 amino acids. Trimming pared 5 bases from V and 8 bases from J, leaving 17 bases between.